This T cell receptor (beta chain) was retrieved from a study of blood T cell repertoires in COVID-19. For the study at large: Spain, Italy and the United States supplied samples that represented acute and convalescent COVID-19.

Profiling relied on immunoSEQ multiplex PCR, and the TCRdb table lists in-frame clones only, not all of them. Of 100,000 to 150,000 clones detected, approximately 88% appear once; the ten largest clones hold less than 2.5%. The CDR3 runs 17 residues. Germline trimming cut 4 bases from V and 6 bases from J; bases unmatched to any gene: 16. Germline V CDR1 and CDR2: SGHRS, YFSETQ. This TCR came from an older man with active COVID-19. Sequencing input: peripheral blood. This chain connects TRBV5-1 to TRBJ2-7, with 10 bases lining up with TRBD1. CDR3 sequence reads: CASSPVVTGTGDCEQYF. In nucleotides, the CDR3 is TGCGCCAGCAGCCCTGTAGTTACCGGGACAGGGGACTGCGAGCAGTACTTC.